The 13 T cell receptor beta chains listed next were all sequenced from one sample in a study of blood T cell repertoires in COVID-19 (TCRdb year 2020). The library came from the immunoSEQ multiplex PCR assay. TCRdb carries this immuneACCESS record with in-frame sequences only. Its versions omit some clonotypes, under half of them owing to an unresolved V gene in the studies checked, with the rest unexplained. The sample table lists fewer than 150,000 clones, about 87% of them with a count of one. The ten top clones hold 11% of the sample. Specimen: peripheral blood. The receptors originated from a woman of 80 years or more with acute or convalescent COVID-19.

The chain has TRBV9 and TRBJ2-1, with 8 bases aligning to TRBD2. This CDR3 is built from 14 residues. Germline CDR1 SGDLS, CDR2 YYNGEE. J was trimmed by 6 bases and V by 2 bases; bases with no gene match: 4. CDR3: CASSVSGVFNEQFF. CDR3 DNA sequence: TGTGCCAGCAGCGTTAGCGGGGTTTTCAATGAGCAGTTCTTC.

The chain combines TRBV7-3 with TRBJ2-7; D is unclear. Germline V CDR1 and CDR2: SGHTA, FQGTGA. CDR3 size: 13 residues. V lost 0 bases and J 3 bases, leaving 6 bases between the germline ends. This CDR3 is CASSLTPRYEQYF. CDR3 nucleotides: TGTGCCAGCAGCTTAACCCCTCGCTACGAGCAGTACTTC.

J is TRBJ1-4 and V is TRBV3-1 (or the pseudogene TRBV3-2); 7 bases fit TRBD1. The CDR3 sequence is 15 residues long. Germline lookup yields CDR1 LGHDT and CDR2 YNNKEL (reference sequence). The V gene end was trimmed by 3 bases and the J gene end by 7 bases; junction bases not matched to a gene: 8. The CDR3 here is CASSQRGPRGEKLFF. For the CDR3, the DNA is TGTGCCAGCAGCCAGAGGGGGCCGCGGGGTGAAAAACTGTTTTTT.

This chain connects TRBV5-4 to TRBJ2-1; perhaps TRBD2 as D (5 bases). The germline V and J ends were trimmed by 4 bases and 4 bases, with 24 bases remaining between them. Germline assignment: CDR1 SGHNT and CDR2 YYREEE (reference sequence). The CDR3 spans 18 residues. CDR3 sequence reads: CASSTVTRWGVGYNEQFF. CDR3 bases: TGTGCCAGCAGCACCGTTACCCGATGGGGAGTGGGATACAATGAGCAGTTCTTC. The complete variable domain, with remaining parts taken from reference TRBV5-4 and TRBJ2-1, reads ETGVTQSPTHLIKTRGQQVTLRCSSQSGHNTVSWYQQALGQGPQFIFQYYREEENGRGNFPPRFSGLQFPNYSSELNVNALELDDSALYLCASSTVTRWGVGYNEQFFGPGTRLTVL.

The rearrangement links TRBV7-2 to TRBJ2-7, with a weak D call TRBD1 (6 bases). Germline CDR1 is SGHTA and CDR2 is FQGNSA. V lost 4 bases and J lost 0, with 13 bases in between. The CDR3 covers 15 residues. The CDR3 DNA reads TGTGCCAGCAGCTACGGACAGCCGAGCTCCTACGAGCAGTACTTC. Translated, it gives CASSYGQPSSYEQYF.

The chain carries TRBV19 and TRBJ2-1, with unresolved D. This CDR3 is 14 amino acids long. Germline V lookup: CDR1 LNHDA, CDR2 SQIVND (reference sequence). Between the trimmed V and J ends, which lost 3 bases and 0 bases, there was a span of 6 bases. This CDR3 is CASSILSSYNEQFF. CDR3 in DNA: TGTGCCAGTAGTATTTTGAGCTCCTACAATGAGCAGTTCTTC.

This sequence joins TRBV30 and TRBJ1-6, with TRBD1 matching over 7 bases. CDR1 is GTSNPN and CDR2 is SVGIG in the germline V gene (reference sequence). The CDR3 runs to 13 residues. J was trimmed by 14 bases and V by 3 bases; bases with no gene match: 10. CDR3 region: CAWRSGGLSSLHF. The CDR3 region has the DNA TGTGCCTGGAGGTCAGGGGGTCTCTCGTCCCTCCACTTT.

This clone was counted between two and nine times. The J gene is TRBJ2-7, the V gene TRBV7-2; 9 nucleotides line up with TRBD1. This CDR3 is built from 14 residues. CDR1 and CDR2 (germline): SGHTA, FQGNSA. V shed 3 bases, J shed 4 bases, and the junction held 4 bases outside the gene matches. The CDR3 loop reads CASSFTTGGYEQYF. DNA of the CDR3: TGTGCCAGCAGCTTCACGACAGGGGGGTACGAGCAGTACTTC.

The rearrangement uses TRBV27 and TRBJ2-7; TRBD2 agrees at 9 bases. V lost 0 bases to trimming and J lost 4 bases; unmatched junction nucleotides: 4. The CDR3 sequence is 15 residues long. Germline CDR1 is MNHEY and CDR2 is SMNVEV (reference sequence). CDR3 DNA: TGTGCCAGCAGTTTATCGTGGCGGGGGGGATACGAGCAGTACTTC. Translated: CASSLSWRGGYEQYF.

The CDR3 coding sequence is TGTGCCAGCAGCCGGACAGGGGGCGCCTCCTATGGCTACACCTTC. Its translation: CASSRTGGASYGYTF. The rearrangement links TRBV5-6 to TRBJ1-2; 11 bases map to TRBD1. The V and J ends lost 4 bases and 4 bases, in that order; junction bases with no gene match: 6. Germline CDR1 SGHDT, CDR2 YYEEEE. This CDR3 is built from 15 residues.

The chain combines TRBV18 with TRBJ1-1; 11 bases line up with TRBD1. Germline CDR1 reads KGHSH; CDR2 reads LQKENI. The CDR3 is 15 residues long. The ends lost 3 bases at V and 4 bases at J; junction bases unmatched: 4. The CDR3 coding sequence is TGTGCCAGCTCACCCGGACAGGGGGCGTCCACTGAAGCTTTCTTT. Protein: CASSPGQGASTEAFF.

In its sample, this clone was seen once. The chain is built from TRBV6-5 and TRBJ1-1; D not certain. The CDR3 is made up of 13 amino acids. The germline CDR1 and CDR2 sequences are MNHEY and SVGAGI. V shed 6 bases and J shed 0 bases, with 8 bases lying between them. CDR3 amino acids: CASRSNLNTEAFF. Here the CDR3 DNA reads TGTGCCAGCAGAAGTAACTTGAACACTGAAGCTTTCTTT.

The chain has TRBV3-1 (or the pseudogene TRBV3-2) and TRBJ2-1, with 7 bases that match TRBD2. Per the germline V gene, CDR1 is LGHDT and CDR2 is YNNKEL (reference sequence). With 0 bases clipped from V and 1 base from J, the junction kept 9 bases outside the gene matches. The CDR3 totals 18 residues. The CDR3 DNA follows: TGTGCCAGCAGCCAAGATGGGCTAGCGGCCGGATCCTACAATGAGCAGTTCTTC. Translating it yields CASSQDGLAAGSYNEQFF.